In this sample, the clone carrying this TCR beta chain turned up many times. Its antigen is not known. A Clinical Activity Score of at least 3, a NOSPECS grade of at least 4 and a duration under 3 months were recorded in the ophthalmopathy patients. This sample is part of a study of T cells in Graves' hyperthyroidism and ophthalmopathy. There were TCR beta CDR3 regions amplified from RNA transcripts. The TCR CDR3 was amplified in a first-round RT-PCR using the HTBI primer set. MiXCR, applied by TCRdb to the multiplex PCR reads, yields one record per CDR3 protein. The sample consists of around 340,000 distinct CDR3 sequences, approximately 18% of them appearing once. General study results and limits: Most thyroid-expanded clonotypes above 0.001 were also found in blood.

V lost 2 bases to trimming and J lost 5 bases, with 13 bases between them. CDR1 is MNHEY, CDR2 SVGAGI, per germline. The CDR3 length is 15 residues. The source is a woman between 35 and 50 years old with Graves' ophthalmopathy. Sequenced material: blood. The chain recombines TRBV6-5 with TRBJ1-5; D is possibly TRBD1 (6 bases). CDR3 nucleotides: TGTGCCAGCAGTTACGAGGGCAGGGGCGATCAGCCCCAGCATTTT. It yields the protein CASSYEGRGDQPQHF.